This T cell receptor beta chain was identified in a study of T cell repertoires in aging, cancer and after chemotherapy. At the level of the study: Six age groups, ranging from 30 or younger to 70 or older, included the donors. Glioblastoma patients receiving temozolomide-based therapy gave paired samples before and after chemotherapy. The whole study produced a dataset of some 10 million TCR reads. Study findings and constraints: Healthy donors lost TCR diversity with age mainly through richness, cancer patients through richness and evenness.

Judged by abundance, this clonotype is hyperexpanded. What it recognizes is unknown. The template was genomic DNA from peripheral blood, not RNA. A mixed TRB-A/B primer pool amplified rearranged TRB by multiplex touch-down PCR. One entry per CDR3 protein, called by TCRdb with MiXCR from the multiplex PCR reads. This table has about 900 distinct CDR3 sequences, about 32% appearing once. With 0 bases removed from V and 1 base from J, the gap between germline ends came to 5 bases. The CDR3 has 14 residues. Looked up from germline, CDR1 is MNHEY and CDR2 is SVGAGI. The specimen sequenced was blood. The rearrangement uses TRBV6-5 and TRBJ2-3, with TRBD1 as a possible D gene (5 bases). The TCR sequence derives from a human donor with a solid tumor. This CDR3 reads CASSYSGGTDTQYF. The DNA of the CDR3 is TGTGCCAGCAGTTACTCAGGGGGCACAGATACGCAGTATTTT.